This TCR beta chain was observed in a study of T cell changes during pregnancy in multiple sclerosis. The CDR3 has 16 amino acids. V was trimmed by 4 bases and J by 0 bases, leaving 10 bases between them. CDR1 LNHDA and CDR2 SQIVND come from the germline V gene (reference sequence). This clone was observed a single time. Measured with immunoSEQ multiplex PCR; TCRdb has only the in-frame clones, and not every one. The table lists 55,000 to 70,000 clones, just over 90% of them singletons. V is TRBV19 and J is TRBJ2-6, with D possibly TRBD1 on 6 matching bases. The specimen comprised CD4+ T cells from peripheral blood mononuclear cells, sampled before pregnancy. The sequence was obtained from a female donor with multiple sclerosis, enrolled in a pregnancy study. This CDR3 reads CASSTGQHSGANVLTF. The CDR3 coding sequence is TGTGCCAGTAGTACTGGACAGCACTCTGGGGCCAACGTCCTGACTTTC.